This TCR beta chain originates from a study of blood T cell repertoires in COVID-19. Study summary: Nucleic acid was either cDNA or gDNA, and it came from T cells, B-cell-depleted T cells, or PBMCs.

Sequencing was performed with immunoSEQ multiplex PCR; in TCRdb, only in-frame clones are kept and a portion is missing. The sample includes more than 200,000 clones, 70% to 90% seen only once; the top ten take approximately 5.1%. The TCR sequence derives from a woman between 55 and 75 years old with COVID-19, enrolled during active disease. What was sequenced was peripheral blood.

The CDR3 spells CASRGGNSLPQHF. For the CDR3, the DNA is TGTGCCAGCCGGGGCGGGAATAGCTTGCCCCAGCATTTT. The V and J genes are TRBV6-5 and TRBJ1-5; weak D call: TRBD1 (5 bases). Per germline, CDR1 MNHEY and CDR2 SVGAGI. There are 13 residues in the CDR3. Trimming stripped 8 bases from V and 9 bases from J, with 17 bases between.